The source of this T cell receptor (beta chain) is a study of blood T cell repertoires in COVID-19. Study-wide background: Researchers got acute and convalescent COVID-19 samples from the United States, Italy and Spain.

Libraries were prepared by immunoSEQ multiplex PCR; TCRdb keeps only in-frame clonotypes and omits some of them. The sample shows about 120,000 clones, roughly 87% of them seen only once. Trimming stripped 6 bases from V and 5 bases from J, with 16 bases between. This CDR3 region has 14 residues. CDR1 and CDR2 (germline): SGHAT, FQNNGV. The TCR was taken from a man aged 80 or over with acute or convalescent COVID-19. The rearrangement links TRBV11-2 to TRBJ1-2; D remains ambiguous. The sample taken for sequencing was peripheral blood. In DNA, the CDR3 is TGTGCCAGCAGGCGAGACACGTTAGTGTATGGCTACACCTTC. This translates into CASRRDTLVYGYTF.